Below are 3 T cell receptor beta chains sequenced from a single sample in a study of blood T cell repertoires in COVID-19. The method was immunoSEQ multiplex PCR; TCRdb's version includes in-frame clones alone and lacks a portion of them. The table shows approximately 290,000 clones, with 75% to 90% occurring only once. Material for sequencing was peripheral blood. The receptors stem from a woman aged 60-75 years with acute or convalescent COVID-19.

This rearrangement joins TRBV19 to TRBJ2-7; TRBD1 matches at 9 bases. Germline CDR1 and CDR2: LNHDA and SQIVND (reference sequence). This CDR3 spans 17 amino acids. V dropped 6 bases and J dropped 4; count of bases not matched to a gene: 16. CDR3 nucleotides: TGTGCCAGTAGCCCCTTAACAGGGGGCGCGGTCACTTACGAGCAGTACTTC. It translates to CASSPLTGGAVTYEQYF.

This chain connects TRBV30 to TRBJ2-1, with D perhaps TRBD1 (5 bases). The CDR3 runs 12 residues. Germline V CDR1 and CDR2: GTSNPN, SVGIG (reference sequence). The germline V and J ends were trimmed by 4 bases and 8 bases, with 12 bases remaining between them. CDR3 protein: CAWNQGKHEQFF. The CDR3 DNA is TGTGCCTGGAACCAGGGAAAACATGAGCAGTTCTTC.

V is TRBV4-2 and J is TRBJ2-5; D perhaps matches TRBD2 (6 bases). CDR1 LGHNA and CDR2 YNFKEQ come from the germline V gene. The V gene lost 6 bases and the J gene lost 4 bases, with 18 bases spanning the gap. This CDR3 is built from 15 residues. CDR3 DNA sequence: TGTGCCAGCAGGGATACTAGCAGTGAGGCAGAGACCCAGTACTTC. It is translated as CASRDTSSEAETQYF.